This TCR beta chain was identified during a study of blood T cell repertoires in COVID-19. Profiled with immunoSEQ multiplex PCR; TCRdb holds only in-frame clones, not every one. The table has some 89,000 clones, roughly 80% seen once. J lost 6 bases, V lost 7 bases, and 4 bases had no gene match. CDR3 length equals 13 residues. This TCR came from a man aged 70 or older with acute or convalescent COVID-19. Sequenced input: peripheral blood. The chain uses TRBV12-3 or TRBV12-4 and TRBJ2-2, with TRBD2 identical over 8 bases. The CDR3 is CASTRGGAGELFF. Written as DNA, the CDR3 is TGTGCCAGCACCCGGGGGGGGGCCGGGGAGCTGTTTTTT.